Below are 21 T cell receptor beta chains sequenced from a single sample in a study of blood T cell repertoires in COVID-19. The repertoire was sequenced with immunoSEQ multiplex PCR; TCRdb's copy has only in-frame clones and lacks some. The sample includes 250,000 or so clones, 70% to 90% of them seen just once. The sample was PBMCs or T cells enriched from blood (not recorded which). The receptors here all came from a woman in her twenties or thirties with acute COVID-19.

Here the CDR3 DNA reads TGTGCCAGCAGCTTAAGGCCGCTGCCTGGAAACACCATATATTTT. Its translation is CASSLRPLPGNTIYF. This chain uses TRBV7-3 with TRBJ1-3; no definite D call. Trimming stripped 1 base from V and 2 bases from J, with 9 bases between. The CDR3 totals 15 residues. Germline loops: CDR1 SGHTA, CDR2 FQGTGA.

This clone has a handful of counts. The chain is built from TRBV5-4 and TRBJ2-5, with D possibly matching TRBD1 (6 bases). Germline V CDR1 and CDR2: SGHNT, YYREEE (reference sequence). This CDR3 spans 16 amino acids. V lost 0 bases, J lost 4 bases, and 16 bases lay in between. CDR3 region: CASSLGQANWGETQYF. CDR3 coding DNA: TGTGCCAGCAGCTTGGGACAGGCTAATTGGGGAGAGACCCAGTACTTC.

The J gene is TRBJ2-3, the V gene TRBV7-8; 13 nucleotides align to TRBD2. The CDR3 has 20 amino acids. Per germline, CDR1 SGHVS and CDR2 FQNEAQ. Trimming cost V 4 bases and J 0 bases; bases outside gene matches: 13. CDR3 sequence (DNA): TGTGCCAGCAGCTCGGAAGGACTAGCGGGAGTTGGGCGAAGCACAGATACGCAGTATTTT. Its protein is CASSSEGLAGVGRSTDTQYF.

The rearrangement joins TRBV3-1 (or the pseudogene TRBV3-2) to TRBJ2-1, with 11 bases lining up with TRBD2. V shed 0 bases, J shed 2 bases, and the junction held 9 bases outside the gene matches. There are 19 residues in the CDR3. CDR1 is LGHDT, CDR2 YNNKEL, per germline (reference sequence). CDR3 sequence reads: CASSQELAGEILAYNEQFF. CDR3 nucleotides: TGTGCCAGCAGCCAAGAACTAGCGGGAGAGATTTTGGCCTACAATGAGCAGTTCTTC.

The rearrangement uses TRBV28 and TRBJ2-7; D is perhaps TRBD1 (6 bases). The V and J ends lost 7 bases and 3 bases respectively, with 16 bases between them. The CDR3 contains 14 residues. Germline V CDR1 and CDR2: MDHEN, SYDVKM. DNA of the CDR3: TGTGCCAGCACCGGACCCGACAGGCGCTACGAGCAGTACTTC. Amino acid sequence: CASTGPDRRYEQYF.

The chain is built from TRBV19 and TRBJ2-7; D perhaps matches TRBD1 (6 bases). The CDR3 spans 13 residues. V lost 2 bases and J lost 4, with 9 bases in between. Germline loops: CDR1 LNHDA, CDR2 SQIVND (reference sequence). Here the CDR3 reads CASSISRGYEQYF. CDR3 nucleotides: TGTGCCAGTAGTATATCCAGGGGTTACGAGCAGTACTTC.

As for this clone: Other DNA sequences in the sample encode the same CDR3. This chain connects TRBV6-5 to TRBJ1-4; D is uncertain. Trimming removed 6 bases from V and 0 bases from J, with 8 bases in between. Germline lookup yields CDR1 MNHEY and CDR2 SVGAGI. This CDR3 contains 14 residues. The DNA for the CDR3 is TGTGCCAGCAGCCCCGGAGCAACTAATGAAAAACTGTTTTTT. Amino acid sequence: CASSPGATNEKLFF.

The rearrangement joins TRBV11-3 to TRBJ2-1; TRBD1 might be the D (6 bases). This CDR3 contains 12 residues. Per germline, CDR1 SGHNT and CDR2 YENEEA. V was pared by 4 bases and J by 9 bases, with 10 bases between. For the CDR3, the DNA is TGTGCCAGCAGCTCAAGGGGGAGTGAGCAGTTCTTC. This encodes CASSSRGSEQFF.

This chain's CDR3 is CASSVGAWVYEQYF. CDR3 in DNA: TGCGCCAGCAGTGTGGGCGCGTGGGTCTACGAGCAGTACTTC. The chain employs TRBV10-2 and TRBJ2-7; D uncertain. Trimming shortened V by 4 bases and J by 3 bases, and 13 bases separated the two germline ends. The germline V gene has CDR1 WSHSY and CDR2 SAAADI. The CDR3 runs 14 residues.

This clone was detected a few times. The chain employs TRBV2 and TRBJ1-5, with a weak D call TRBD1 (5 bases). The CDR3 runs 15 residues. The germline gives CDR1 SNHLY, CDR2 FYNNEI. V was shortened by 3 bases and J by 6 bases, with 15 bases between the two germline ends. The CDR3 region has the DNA TGTGCCAGCAGTGAGGTTGCAGGGCAAGGTCAGCCCCAGCATTTT. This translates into CASSEVAGQGQPQHF.

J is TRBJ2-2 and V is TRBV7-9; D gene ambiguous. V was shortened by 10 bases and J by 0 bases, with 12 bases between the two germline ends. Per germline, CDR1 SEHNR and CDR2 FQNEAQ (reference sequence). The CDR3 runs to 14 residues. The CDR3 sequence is CATQLNTNTGELFF. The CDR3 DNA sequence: TGTGCCACCCAACTAAATACGAACACCGGGGAGCTGTTTTTT.

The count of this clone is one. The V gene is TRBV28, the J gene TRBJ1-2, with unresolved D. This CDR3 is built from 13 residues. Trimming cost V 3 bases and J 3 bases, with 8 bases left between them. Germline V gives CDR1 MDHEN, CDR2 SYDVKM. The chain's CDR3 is CASSLQQDYGYTF. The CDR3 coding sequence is TGTGCCAGCAGTTTGCAGCAGGACTATGGCTACACCTTC.

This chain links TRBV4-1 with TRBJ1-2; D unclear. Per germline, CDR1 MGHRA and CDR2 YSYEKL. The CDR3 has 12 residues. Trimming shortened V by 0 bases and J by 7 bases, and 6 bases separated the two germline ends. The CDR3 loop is CASSQDRLGYTF. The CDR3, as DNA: TGCGCCAGCAGCCAAGACCGACTTGGCTACACCTTC.

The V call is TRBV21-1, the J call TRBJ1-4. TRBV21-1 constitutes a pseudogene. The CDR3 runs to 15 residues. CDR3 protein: CASSKFAGRGEKLFF. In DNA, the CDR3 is TGTGCCAGCAGCAAATTTGCAGGGAGGGGTGAAAAACTGTTTTTT.

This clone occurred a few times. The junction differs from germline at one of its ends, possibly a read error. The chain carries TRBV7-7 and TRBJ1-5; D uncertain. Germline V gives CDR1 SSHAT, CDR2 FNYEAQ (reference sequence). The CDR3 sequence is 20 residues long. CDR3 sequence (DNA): TGTGCTAGCAGCGCCCTGTCCGGAGGCGGAGGAAGCCATAGCAATCAGCCCCAGCATTTT. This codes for CASSALSGGGGSHSNQPQHF.

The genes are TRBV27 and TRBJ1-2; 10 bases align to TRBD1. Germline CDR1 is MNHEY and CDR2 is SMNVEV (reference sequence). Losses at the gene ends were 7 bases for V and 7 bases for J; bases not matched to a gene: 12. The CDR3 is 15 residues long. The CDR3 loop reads CASNPYGQGDSGYTF. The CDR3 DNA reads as TGTGCCAGCAATCCGTATGGACAGGGGGACAGTGGCTACACCTTC.

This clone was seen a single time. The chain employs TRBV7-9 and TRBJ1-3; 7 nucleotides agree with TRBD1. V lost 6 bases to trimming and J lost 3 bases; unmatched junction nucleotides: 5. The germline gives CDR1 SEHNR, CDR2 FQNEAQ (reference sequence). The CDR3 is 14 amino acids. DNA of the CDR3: TGTGCCAGCAGTCCACAGGGGAATGGAAACACCATATATTTT. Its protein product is CASSPQGNGNTIYF.

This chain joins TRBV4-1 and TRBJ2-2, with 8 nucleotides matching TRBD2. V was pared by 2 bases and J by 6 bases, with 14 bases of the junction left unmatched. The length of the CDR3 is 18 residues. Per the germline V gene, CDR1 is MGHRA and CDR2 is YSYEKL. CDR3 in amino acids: CASSQLSYRAGVAGELFF. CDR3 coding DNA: TGCGCCAGCAGCCAACTTAGTTATAGAGCGGGAGTTGCCGGGGAGCTGTTTTTT.

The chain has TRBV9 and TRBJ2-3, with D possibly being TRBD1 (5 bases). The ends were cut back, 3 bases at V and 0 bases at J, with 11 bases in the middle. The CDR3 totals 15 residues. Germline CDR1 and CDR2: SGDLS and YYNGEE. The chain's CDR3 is CASSASTASTDTQYF. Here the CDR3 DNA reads TGTGCCAGCAGCGCCTCGACAGCGAGCACAGATACGCAGTATTTT.

CDR3 protein: CASTLGGDPYEQYF. In DNA, the CDR3 is TGTGCCAGCACCCTGGGGGGGGACCCCTACGAGCAGTACTTC. The rearrangement uses TRBV2 and TRBJ2-7; 7 positions agree with TRBD2. CDR1 and CDR2 (germline): SNHLY, FYNNEI. The J segment lost 2 bases and the V segment lost 7 bases, leaving 8 bases of the junction unmatched. The CDR3 covers 14 residues.

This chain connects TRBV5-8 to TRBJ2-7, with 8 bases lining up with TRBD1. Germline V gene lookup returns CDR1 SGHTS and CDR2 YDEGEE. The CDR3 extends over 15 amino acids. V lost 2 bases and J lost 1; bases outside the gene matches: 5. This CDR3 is CASSFRDRISYEQYF. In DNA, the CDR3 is TGTGCCAGCAGCTTCCGGGACAGGATTTCCTACGAGCAGTACTTC.